Shown below are 16 T cell receptor beta chains from a single sample sequenced in a study of blood T cell repertoires in COVID-19. Sequenced by immunoSEQ multiplex PCR; TCRdb stores in-frame clones only, minus some. Counted here are 200,000 to 300,000 clones, around 89% occurring once; the ten biggest clones make up 3.5% to 5%. The sample consisted of PBMCs or T cells enriched from blood (not recorded which). The receptors come from a woman aged 25-40 years who had recovered from COVID-19.

This chain connects TRBV18 to TRBJ1-6, with 11 bases identical to TRBD1. The germline gives CDR1 KGHSH, CDR2 LQKENI. Trimming took 3 bases from V and 8 from J; bases not matched to a gene: 6. The CDR3 spans 16 residues. The CDR3 reads CASSPAGQGVYSPLHF. The CDR3 DNA follows: TGTGCCAGCTCACCCGCGGGACAGGGGGTTTATTCACCCCTCCACTTT.

CDR3 sequence: CASSQVAGSSYNEQFF. The CDR3, as DNA: TGCGCCAGCAGCCAGGTAGCGGGAAGTTCCTACAATGAGCAGTTCTTC. This chain joins TRBV4-1 and TRBJ2-1; 8 nucleotides agree with TRBD2. After removal of 3 bases from V and 1 base from J, the junction contained 5 bases not matched to a gene. The CDR3 runs to 16 residues. Germline V gene lookup returns CDR1 MGHRA and CDR2 YSYEKL.

The chain joins TRBV11-2 to TRBJ2-1; 11 bases align to TRBD2. Trimming took 5 bases from V and 5 from J; bases not matched to a gene: 11. CDR1 and CDR2 from the germline V gene are SGHAT and FQNNGV. The CDR3 has 17 residues. The CDR3 protein is CASSPSMGLAENNEQFF. CDR3 sequence (DNA): TGTGCCAGCAGCCCAAGTATGGGACTAGCGGAGAACAATGAGCAGTTCTTC.

In nucleotides, the CDR3 is TGTGCCTGGAGGACTCTAGGAGGAAACACCATATATTTT. It is translated as CAWRTLGGNTIYF. The chain joins TRBV30 to TRBJ1-3; unclear D gene. Germline CDR1 reads GTSNPN; CDR2 reads SVGIG (reference sequence). The V gene lost 3 bases and the J gene lost 4 bases, with 10 bases spanning the gap. CDR3 length: 13 residues.

This chain uses TRBV5-1 with TRBJ1-6, with a weak D call TRBD1 (6 bases). The CDR3 has 16 residues. V lost 0 bases, J lost 7 bases, and 14 bases lay in between. Germline CDR1 SGHRS, CDR2 YFSETQ. DNA of the CDR3: TGCGCCAGCAGCTTGGAGACAGGAGCCCAAAATTCACCCCTCCACTTT. Residues: CASSLETGAQNSPLHF.

V is TRBV7-8 and J is TRBJ2-2; D may be TRBD2 (5 bases). Germline V lookup: CDR1 SGHVS, CDR2 FQNEAQ. The CDR3 runs 13 residues. V gave up 5 bases and J gave up 6 bases, with 10 bases separating them. CDR3 in DNA: TGTGCCAGCAGCATGTCTAGCTCCGGGGAGCTGTTTTTT. Its protein is CASSMSSSGELFF.

The V and J genes are TRBV18 and TRBJ2-7; a possible D gene is TRBD1 (6 bases). Germline V gene lookup returns CDR1 KGHSH and CDR2 LQKENI. There are 16 residues in the CDR3. The V gene lost 0 bases and the J gene lost 5 bases, with 17 bases spanning the gap. The CDR3 nucleotides read TGTGCCAGCTCACCACCAGGCACAGGGACGATAGACGAGCAGTACTTC. As protein: CASSPPGTGTIDEQYF.

This chain joins TRBV19 and TRBJ1-5; 9 nucleotides align to TRBD1. The trim removed 5 bases at V and 2 bases at J, leaving 10 bases unmatched. The CDR3 runs 17 residues. Germline lookup yields CDR1 LNHDA and CDR2 SQIVND (reference sequence). The CDR3 spells CASSRLERTGGNQPQHF. DNA for the CDR3: TGTGCCAGTAGTCGACTCGAACGGACAGGGGGCAATCAGCCCCAGCATTTT.

The chain links TRBV28 to TRBJ2-5; perhaps TRBD2 as D (5 bases). TRBJ2-7 explains the end of the DNA better; the J call may be wrong. Germline-derived CDR1 and CDR2 are MDHEN and SYDVKM. The CDR3 has 12 amino acids. CDR3 protein: CASSLKRAEQYF. Written as DNA, the CDR3 is TGTGCCAGCAGCCTCAAGAGGGCCGAGCAGTACTTC.

V usage is TRBV2 and J usage is TRBJ2-1, with D unclear. V gave up 6 bases and J gave up 0 bases, with 6 bases separating them. Germline CDR1 reads SNHLY; CDR2 reads FYNNEI. The CDR3 consists of 13 residues. The CDR3 sequence is CASRVDSYNEQFF. CDR3 nucleotides: TGTGCCAGCAGGGTAGACTCCTACAATGAGCAGTTCTTC.

CDR3 in DNA: TGTGCCTGCCGGACAGGGTACTTCTCTGGGGCCAACGTCCTGACTTTC. Residues: CACRTGYFSGANVLTF. The chain is built from TRBV30 and TRBJ2-6; 8 bases line up with TRBD1. V gave up 6 bases and J gave up 0 bases; unmatched junction bases: 7. The CDR3 consists of 16 residues. CDR1 and CDR2 (germline): GTSNPN, SVGIG (reference sequence).

The rearrangement joins TRBV28 to TRBJ2-1; the D gene is possibly TRBD1 (6 bases). Between the trimmed V and J ends, which lost 3 bases and 0 bases, there was a span of 9 bases. The CDR3 has 15 amino acids. Germline loops: CDR1 MDHEN, CDR2 SYDVKM. The CDR3 spells CASSFPGASYNEQFF. CDR3 coding DNA: TGTGCCAGCAGTTTCCCAGGGGCCTCCTACAATGAGCAGTTCTTC.

The chain carries TRBV5-5 and TRBJ2-7; 12 bases agree with TRBD2. The CDR3 length is 14 residues. V shed 2 bases, J shed 5 bases, and the junction held 2 bases outside the gene matches. Germline V CDR1 and CDR2: SGHKS, YYEKEE (reference sequence). In DNA form, the CDR3 reads TGTGCCAGCAGCTTACTAGCGGGAGGCCACGAGCAGTACTTC. Amino acids: CASSLLAGGHEQYF.

This clone has just one count. CDR3 sequence (DNA): TGTGCCAGTAGTATAGGGCCGGGTTGGCAGCCCCAGCATTTT. The encoded protein is CASSIGPGWQPQHF. The chain links TRBV19 to TRBJ1-5; D uncertain. V dropped 1 base and J dropped 7 bases, with 11 bases sitting between them. This CDR3 has 14 amino acids. Germline V gene data show CDR1 as LNHDA and CDR2 as SQIVND (reference sequence).

This clone was seen just once. The rearrangement joins TRBV11-3 to TRBJ2-5; 9 nucleotides agree with TRBD2. Germline V gene lookup returns CDR1 SGHNT and CDR2 YENEEA. Trimming at V came to 5 bases and at J to 5 bases, leaving 15 bases not matched to a gene. The CDR3 is made up of 17 amino acids. CDR3 sequence reads: CASSQAWASGNMETQYF. The CDR3 nucleotides are TGTGCCAGCAGCCAAGCTTGGGCTAGCGGGAACATGGAGACCCAGTACTTC.

This clone is a singleton in its sample. This sequence joins TRBV5-8 and TRBJ1-4; maybe TRBD1 (5 bases). This CDR3 contains 16 residues. The germline gives CDR1 SGHTS, CDR2 YDEGEE. The V gene lost 2 bases and the J gene lost 8 bases, with 19 bases spanning the gap. Written as DNA, the CDR3 is TGTGCCAGCAGCTTCGGGGCCCCATCGGGGGAGGAAAAACTGTTTTTT. Translation: CASSFGAPSGEEKLFF.